This T cell receptor beta chain originates from a study of blood T cells in healthy people across ages. Each donor's blood draw was roughly 9.5 milliliters of peripheral blood. A second PCR of roughly 7 to 11 cycles used a sample-barcoded 5' primer and a J-beta primer mix. MiXCR was run by TCRdb on the 5' RACE reads, yielding one entry per CDR3 protein. In the table there are around 990,000 distinct CDR3 sequences, approximately 25% of which are singletons. There are a few counts of this clonotype. This CDR3 has 10 residues. Germline V gene lookup returns CDR1 MGHDK and CDR2 SYGVNS. V lost 7 bases and J lost 7, with 5 bases in between. The sample also formed part of further work on T cells of mothers and their children.

Specimen: blood. The sequence was obtained from a girl under 10 years old in good health. The chain is built from TRBV25-1 and TRBJ1-5; D unresolved. As DNA, the CDR3 is TGTGCCAGCAAGGAGCAGCCCCAGCATTTT. Encoded protein: CASKEQPQHF. The full variable domain, completed using reference TRBV25-1 and TRBJ1-5, is EADIYQTPRYLVIGTGKKITLECSQTMGHDKMYWYQQDPGMELHLIHYSYGVNSTEKGDLSSESTVSRIRTEHFPLTLESARPSHTSQYLCASKEQPQHFGDGTRLSIL.